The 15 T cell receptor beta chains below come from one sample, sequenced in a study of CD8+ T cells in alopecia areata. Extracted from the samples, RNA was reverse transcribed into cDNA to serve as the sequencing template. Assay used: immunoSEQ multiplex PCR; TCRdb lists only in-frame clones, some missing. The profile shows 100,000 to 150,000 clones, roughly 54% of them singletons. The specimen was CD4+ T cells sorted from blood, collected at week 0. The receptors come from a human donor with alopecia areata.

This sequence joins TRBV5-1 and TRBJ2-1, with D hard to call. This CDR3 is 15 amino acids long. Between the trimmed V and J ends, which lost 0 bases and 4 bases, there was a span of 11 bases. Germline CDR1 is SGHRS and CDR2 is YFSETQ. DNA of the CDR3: TGCGCCAGCAGCTTGGAAGCCTCACTGTACAATGAGCAGTTCTTC. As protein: CASSLEASLYNEQFF.

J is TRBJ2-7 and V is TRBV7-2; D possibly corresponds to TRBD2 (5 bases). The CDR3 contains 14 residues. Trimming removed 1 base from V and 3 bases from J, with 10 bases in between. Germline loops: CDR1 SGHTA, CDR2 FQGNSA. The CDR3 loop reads CASSLGIGVYEQYF. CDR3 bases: TGTGCCAGCAGCTTAGGAATCGGGGTCTACGAGCAGTACTTC.

The chain's CDR3 is CASSPQAVASYNEQFF. The CDR3 nucleotides are TGCGCCAGCAGCCCCCAGGCAGTCGCCTCCTACAATGAGCAGTTCTTC. The chain links TRBV5-1 to TRBJ2-1; D is unclear. With 4 bases removed from V and 0 bases from J, the gap between germline ends came to 14 bases. This CDR3 is built from 16 residues. The germline V gene encodes CDR1 SGHRS and CDR2 YFSETQ.

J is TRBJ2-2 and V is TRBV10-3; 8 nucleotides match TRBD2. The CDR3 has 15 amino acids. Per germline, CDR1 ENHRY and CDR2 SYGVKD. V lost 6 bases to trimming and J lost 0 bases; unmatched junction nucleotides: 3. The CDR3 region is CAIRAGLANTGELFF. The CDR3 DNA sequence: TGTGCCATCAGGGCGGGACTAGCGAACACCGGGGAGCTGTTTTTT.

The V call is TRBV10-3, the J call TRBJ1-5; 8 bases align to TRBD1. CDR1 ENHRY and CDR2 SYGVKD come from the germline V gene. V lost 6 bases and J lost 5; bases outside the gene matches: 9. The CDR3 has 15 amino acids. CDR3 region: CAIRGAGGMDQPQHF. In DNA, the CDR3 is TGTGCCATCAGAGGGGCAGGGGGCATGGATCAGCCCCAGCATTTT.

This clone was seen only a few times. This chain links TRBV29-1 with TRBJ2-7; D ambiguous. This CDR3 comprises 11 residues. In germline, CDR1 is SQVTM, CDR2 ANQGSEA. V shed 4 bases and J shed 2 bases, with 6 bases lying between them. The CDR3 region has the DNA TGCAGCGTTGGTACAGCCTACGAGCAGTACTTC. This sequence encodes CSVGTAYEQYF.

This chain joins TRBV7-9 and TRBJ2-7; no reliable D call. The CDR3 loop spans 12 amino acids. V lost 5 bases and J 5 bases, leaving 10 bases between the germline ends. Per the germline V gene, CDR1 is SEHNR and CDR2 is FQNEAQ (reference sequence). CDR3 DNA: TGTGCCAGCAGCCCGATCAGAGACGAGCAGTACTTC. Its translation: CASSPIRDEQYF.

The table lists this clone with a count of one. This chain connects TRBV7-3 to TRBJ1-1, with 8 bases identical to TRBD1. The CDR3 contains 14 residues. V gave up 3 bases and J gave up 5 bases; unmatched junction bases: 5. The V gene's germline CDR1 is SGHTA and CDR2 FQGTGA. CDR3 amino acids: CASSFGQGGTEAFF. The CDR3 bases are TGTGCCAGCAGCTTCGGACAGGGAGGGACTGAAGCTTTCTTT.

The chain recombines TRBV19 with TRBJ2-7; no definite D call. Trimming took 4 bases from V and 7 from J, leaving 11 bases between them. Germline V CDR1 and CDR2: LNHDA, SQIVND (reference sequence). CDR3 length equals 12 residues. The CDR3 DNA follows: TGTGCCAGTAGTACCGGACCGGGTGAGCAGTACTTC. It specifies CASSTGPGEQYF.

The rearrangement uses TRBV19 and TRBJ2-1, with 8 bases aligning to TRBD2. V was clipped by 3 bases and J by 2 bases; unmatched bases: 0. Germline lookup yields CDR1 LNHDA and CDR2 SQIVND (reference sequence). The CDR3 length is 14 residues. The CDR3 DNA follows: TGTGCCAGTAGTATTAGCGGGGCCTACAATGAGCAGTTCTTC. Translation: CASSISGAYNEQFF. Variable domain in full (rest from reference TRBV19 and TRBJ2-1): DGGITQSPKYLFRKEGQNVTLSCEQNLNHDAMYWYRQDPGQGLRLIYYSQIVNDFQKGDIAEGYSVSREKKESFPLTVTSAQKNPTAFYLCASSISGAYNEQFFGPGTRLTVL.

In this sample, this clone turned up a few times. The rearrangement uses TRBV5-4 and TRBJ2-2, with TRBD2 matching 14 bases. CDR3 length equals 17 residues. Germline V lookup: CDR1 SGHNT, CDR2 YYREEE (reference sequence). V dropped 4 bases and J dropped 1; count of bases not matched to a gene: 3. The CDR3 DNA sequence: TGTGCCAGCAGCGTCGGACTAGCGGGAGGGAACACCGGGGAGCTGTTTTTT. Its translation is CASSVGLAGGNTGELFF.

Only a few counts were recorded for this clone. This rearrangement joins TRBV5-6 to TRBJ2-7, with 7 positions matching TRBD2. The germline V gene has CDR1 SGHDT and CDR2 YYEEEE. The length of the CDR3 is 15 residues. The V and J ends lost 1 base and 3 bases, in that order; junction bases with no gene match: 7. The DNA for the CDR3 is TGTGCCAGCAGCTTGAGTCGGGGGGAGAGCTACGAGCAGTACTTC. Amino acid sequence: CASSLSRGESYEQYF.

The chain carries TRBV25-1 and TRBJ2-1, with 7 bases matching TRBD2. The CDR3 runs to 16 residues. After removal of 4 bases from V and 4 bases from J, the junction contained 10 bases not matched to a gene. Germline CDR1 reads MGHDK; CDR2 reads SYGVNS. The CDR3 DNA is TGTGCCAGCAGTGTATTCTCGGGCGGGGGATACAATGAGCAGTTCTTC. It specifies CASSVFSGGGYNEQFF.

The chain's CDR3 is CSVAQGYEQYF. The CDR3 region has the DNA TGCAGCGTTGCACAGGGTTACGAGCAGTACTTC. This rearrangement joins TRBV29-1 to TRBJ2-7; maybe TRBD1 (6 bases). CDR3 length: 11 residues. CDR1 SQVTM and CDR2 ANQGSEA come from the germline V gene. V shed 4 bases and J shed 4 bases, with 8 bases lying between them.

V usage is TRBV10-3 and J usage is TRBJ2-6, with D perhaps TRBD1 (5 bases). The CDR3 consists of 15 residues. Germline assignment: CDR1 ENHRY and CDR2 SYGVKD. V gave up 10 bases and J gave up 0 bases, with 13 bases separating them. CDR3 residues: CATQRGDSGANVLTF. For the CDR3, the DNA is TGTGCCACCCAAAGGGGCGACTCTGGGGCCAACGTCCTGACTTTC.